There are a few counts of the clone carrying this T cell receptor (beta chain). What it binds is not known. This CDR3 comprises 16 residues. V shed 5 bases and J 4 bases; nucleotides not matched to a gene: 10. Germline values: CDR1 SGHTA, CDR2 FQGNSA. The sample belongs to a study of T cell repertoires in cytomegalovirus infection. General observations from the study: It was HLA-C-restricted CMV-specific TCR beta clonotypes that dominated the response ex vivo.

TCRdb re-called the reads with MiXCR, one entry per CDR3 protein. The profile covers 900,000 to 950,000 distinct CDR3 sequences, with around 32% appearing a single time and under 15% taken by the ten largest. The TCR comes from a human donor in good health (CMV status not recorded). Some clones in this sample may be carry-over from other donors' samples. The V call is TRBV7-2, the J call TRBJ1-5, with TRBD1 matching 8 bases. The material was cultured CD8+ T cells from PBMCs, obtained from culture after CMV antigen stimulation. CDR3: CASSPWTGSLNQPQHF. The CDR3 DNA reads TGTGCCAGCAGCCCATGGACAGGGAGCCTTAATCAGCCCCAGCATTTT.